These T cell receptor beta chains were read from a single sample in a study of cytomegalovirus exposure and HLA in healthy donors. Profiling relied on immunoSEQ multiplex PCR, and the TCRdb table lists in-frame clones only, not all of them. This sample has some 130,000 clones; 80% occur once, and the top ten carry around 3%. Sequencing was done on a sample of PBMCs. These receptor sequences come from a male donor in good health and CMV-seronegative. CDR3s include the opening cysteine and the closing phenylalanine or tryptophan. Each record gives: D gene, J gene, V gene, CDR3 protein, CDR3 DNA. A D gene is named only where the DNA matches it firmly.

TRBD2 TRBJ2-7 TRBV4-1 CASSQEVASGAYEQYF TGCGCCAGCAGCCAAGAGGTGGCTAGCGGAGCCTACGAGCAGTACTTC
TRBD1 TRBJ2-2 TRBV6-1 CASSETGGPTGELFF TGTGCCAGCAGTGAAACAGGGGGCCCCACCGGGGAGCTGTTTTTT
- TRBJ2-5 TRBV15 CATSRDPEVQETQYF TGTGCCACCAGCAGGGACCCGGAGGTTCAAGAGACCCAGTACTTC
- TRBJ2-2 TRBV5-1 CASSLEGGLAGELFF TGCGCCAGCAGCTTGGAAGGGGGTTTGGCCGGGGAGCTGTTTTTT
TRBD1 TRBJ1-2 TRBV19 CASSIRGLSYGYTF TGTGCCAGTAGTATCAGGGGGCTGAGCTATGGCTACACCTTC
- TRBJ2-2 TRBV7-6 CASSLGGLQPGELFF TGTGCCAGCAGCTTAGGTGGACTCCAGCCCGGGGAGCTGTTTTTT
TRBD1 TRBJ1-5 TRBV19 CAAAGTASNQPQHF TGTGCCGCTGCCGGGACAGCTAGCAATCAGCCCCAGCATTTT
- TRBJ2-5 TRBV15 CATSRDRTGGILQRGAQYF TGTGCCACCAGCAGAGACCGCACAGGGGGAATCCTACAACGGGGGGCCCAGTACTTC
TRBD1 TRBJ2-7 TRBV6-1 CASSEEGWGTGGASYEQYF TGTGCCAGCAGTGAGGAGGGGTGGGGGACAGGGGGCGCATCCTACGAGCAGTACTTC
- TRBJ2-5 TRBV5-1 CASSLTGSRTQYF TGCGCCAGCAGCTTGACAGGGAGCCGGACCCAGTACTTC
TRBD1 TRBJ1-4 TRBV7-3 CASSPGTGTNEKLFF TGTGCCAGCAGCCCTGGGACAGGCACTAATGAAAAACTGTTTTTT